Here is one T cell receptor beta chain with its context. MiXCR, applied by TCRdb to the 5' RACE reads, yields one record per CDR3 protein. The profile shows 69,000 or so distinct CDR3 sequences, more than 3.5% of them singletons. This entry belongs to a study of early T cells in non-severe SARS-CoV-2 infection. Trimming removed 4 bases from V and 0 bases from J, with 10 bases in between. This CDR3 has 14 amino acids. Germline V gene lookup returns CDR1 SEHNR and CDR2 FQNEAQ (reference sequence). The chain recombines TRBV7-9 with TRBJ2-7, with D possibly matching TRBD1 (6 bases). The receptor was derived from an adult who was a healthcare worker with PCR-confirmed SARS-CoV-2 infection or an uninfected control (not recorded which). The donor label of this sample is uncertain. The sequencing here drew on whole blood, taken at baseline. The DNA for the CDR3 is TGTGCCAGCAGCTCAGGACAGTCCTCCTACGAGCAGTACTTC. Its protein is CASSSGQSSYEQYF.